The 8 T cell receptor beta chains below all came from one sample that was sequenced in a study of cytomegalovirus exposure and HLA in healthy donors. This table comes from immunoSEQ multiplex PCR, and its TCRdb copy is limited to in-frame clones, with some not included. In the table there are 100,000 to 150,000 clones, approximately 88% of which are singletons. Sequences were obtained from PBMCs. The receptors were sampled from a woman between 18 and 29 years old in good health and CMV-seronegative.

V and J are TRBV11-2 and TRBJ2-7; perhaps TRBD1 as D (5 bases). Per germline, CDR1 SGHAT and CDR2 FQNNGV. The CDR3 is made up of 15 amino acids. The V end was cut by 0 bases, the J end by 3 bases, with 12 bases between. The CDR3 reads CASSLDQGTVYEQYF. CDR3 coding DNA: TGTGCCAGCAGCTTAGATCAGGGAACCGTCTACGAGCAGTACTTC.

The CDR3 spells CASSQGRGRNTEAFF. CDR3 DNA: TGTGCCAGCAGCCAAGGGAGGGGTAGGAACACTGAAGCTTTCTTT. V and J are TRBV4-2 and TRBJ1-1, with a possible D match to TRBD1 (5 bases). V gave up 1 base and J gave up 1 base, with 10 bases separating them. Germline loops: CDR1 LGHNA, CDR2 YNFKEQ. CDR3 length: 15 residues.

V is TRBV13 and J is TRBJ1-2; D call uncertain. Germline lookup yields CDR1 PRHDT and CDR2 FYEKMQ (reference sequence). Trimming left V 6 bases short and J 13 bases short, with 24 bases between. This CDR3 is 14 amino acids long. The CDR3 is CASRRDRGHDHSTF. The DNA for the CDR3 is TGTGCCAGCAGGAGGGATCGGGGTCACGACCACTCCACCTTC.

The chain couples TRBV11-2 to TRBJ2-7, with TRBD2 identical over 11 bases. The CDR3 is 16 amino acids. Per the germline V gene, CDR1 is SGHAT and CDR2 is FQNNGV. V gave up 6 bases and J gave up 2 bases; unmatched junction bases: 9. The CDR3 protein is CASRRWGLAETYEQYF. The CDR3 region has the DNA TGTGCCAGCAGACGGTGGGGACTAGCGGAAACCTACGAGCAGTACTTC.

The rearrangement uses TRBV19 and TRBJ2-2, with TRBD2 identical over 9 bases. CDR3 length equals 18 residues. Looked up from germline, CDR1 is LNHDA and CDR2 is SQIVND (reference sequence). V lost 2 bases and J lost 2; bases outside the gene matches: 9. The CDR3 here is CASSIRASGTINTGELFF. CDR3 coding DNA: TGTGCCAGTAGTATACGCGCTAGCGGGACAATTAACACCGGGGAGCTGTTTTTT.

This clone has just one count. The rearrangement joins TRBV27 to TRBJ2-2; 11 bases are shared with TRBD2. CDR1 is MNHEY, CDR2 SMNVEV, per germline (reference sequence). The CDR3 totals 16 residues. The J segment lost 5 bases and the V segment lost 5 bases, leaving 7 bases of the junction unmatched. The CDR3 loop reads CASSLTSGKETGELFF. The CDR3 bases are TGTGCCAGCAGTCTGACTAGCGGGAAGGAAACCGGGGAGCTGTTTTTT.

The chain is built from TRBV5-4 and TRBJ2-7; 7 positions agree with TRBD2. The length of the CDR3 is 15 residues. V dropped 0 bases and J dropped 1; count of bases not matched to a gene: 4. CDR1 is SGHNT and CDR2 is YYREEE in the germline V gene (reference sequence). The CDR3 is CASSLASGASYEQYF. DNA of the CDR3: TGTGCCAGCAGCTTGGCAAGCGGGGCATCCTACGAGCAGTACTTC.

The chain links TRBV6-6 to TRBJ1-4, with 9 positions matching TRBD1. The CDR3 totals 16 residues. Germline values: CDR1 MNHNY, CDR2 SVGAGI (reference sequence). With V trimmed by 7 bases and J by 7 bases, 13 bases remained unmatched. The CDR3 loop reads CASTIGIRTGVEKLFF. The DNA for the CDR3 is TGTGCCAGCACTATAGGTATTCGGACAGGGGTTGAAAAACTGTTTTTT.